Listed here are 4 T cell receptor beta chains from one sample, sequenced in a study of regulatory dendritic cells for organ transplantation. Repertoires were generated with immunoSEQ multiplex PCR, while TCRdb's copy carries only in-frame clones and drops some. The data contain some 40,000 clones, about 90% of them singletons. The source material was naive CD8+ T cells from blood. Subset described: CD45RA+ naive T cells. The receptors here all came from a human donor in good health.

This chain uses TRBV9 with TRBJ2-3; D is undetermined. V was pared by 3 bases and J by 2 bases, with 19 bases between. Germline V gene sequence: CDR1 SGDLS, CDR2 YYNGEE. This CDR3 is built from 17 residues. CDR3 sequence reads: CASSARTSVSFTDTQYF. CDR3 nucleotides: TGTGCCAGCAGCGCAAGGACCTCGGTATCTTTCACAGATACGCAGTATTTT.

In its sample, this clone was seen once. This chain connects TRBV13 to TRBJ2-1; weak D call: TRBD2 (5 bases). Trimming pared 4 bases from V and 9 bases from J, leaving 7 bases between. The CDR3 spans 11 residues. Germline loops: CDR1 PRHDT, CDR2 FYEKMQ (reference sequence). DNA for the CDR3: TGTGCCAGCAGCTCTGGGAGTGAGCAGTTCTTC. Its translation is CASSSGSEQFF.

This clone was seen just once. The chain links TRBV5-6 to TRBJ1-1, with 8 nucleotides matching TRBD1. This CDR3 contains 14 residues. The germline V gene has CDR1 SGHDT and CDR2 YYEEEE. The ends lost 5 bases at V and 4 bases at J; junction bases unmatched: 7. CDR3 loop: CASSGDRGFTEAFF. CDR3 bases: TGTGCCAGCAGTGGCGACAGGGGATTCACTGAAGCTTTCTTT. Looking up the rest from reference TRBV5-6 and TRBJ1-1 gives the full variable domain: DAGVTQSPTHLIKTRGQQVTLRCSPKSGHDTVSWYQQALGQGPQFIFQYYEEEERQRGNFPDRFSGHQFPNYSSELNVNALLLGDSALYLCASSGDRGFTEAFFGQGTRLTVV.

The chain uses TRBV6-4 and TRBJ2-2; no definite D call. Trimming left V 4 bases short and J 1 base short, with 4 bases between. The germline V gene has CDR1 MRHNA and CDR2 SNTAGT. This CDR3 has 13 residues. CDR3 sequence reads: CASSGLNTGELFF. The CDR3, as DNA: TGTGCCAGCAGTGGACTGAACACCGGGGAGCTGTTTTTT.